This T cell receptor beta chain appears in the sequencing data of a study of cytomegalovirus exposure and HLA in healthy donors. Regarding the study as a whole: Among donors in an Asian-associated ancestry cluster, a later analysis reportedly found fewer N-insertions than the approximately 700-donor mean. Per a later analysis, HLA-associated TCR beta chains showed more clonal expansion than other, equally common TCR beta chains.

The PCR employed 60 Vbeta primers together with 13 Jbeta primers. Method: immunoSEQ multiplex PCR; TCRdb's copy keeps in-frame clones and lacks some. The sample has 50,000 or so clones, 65% to 80% seen once. Points on this clone: Its antigen is still unknown. Likely a read error: the CDR3 ends without its conserved phenylalanine or tryptophan. It is unclear where the CDR3 begins or ends on the DNA, so no DNA is shown, and the CDR3 is as TCRdb lists it.

Inclusive of both ends, the CDR3 amounts to 9 amino acids. CDR1 LNHNV and CDR2 YYDKDF come from the germline V gene (reference sequence). The sequencing input was PBMCs. This rearrangement joins TRBV15 to TRBJ1-2; TRBD1 is taken as the D call from the table, unchecked against the DNA. This TCR was sampled from a young man in good health and CMV-seronegative. The CDR3 sequence is CARGQGDPR.